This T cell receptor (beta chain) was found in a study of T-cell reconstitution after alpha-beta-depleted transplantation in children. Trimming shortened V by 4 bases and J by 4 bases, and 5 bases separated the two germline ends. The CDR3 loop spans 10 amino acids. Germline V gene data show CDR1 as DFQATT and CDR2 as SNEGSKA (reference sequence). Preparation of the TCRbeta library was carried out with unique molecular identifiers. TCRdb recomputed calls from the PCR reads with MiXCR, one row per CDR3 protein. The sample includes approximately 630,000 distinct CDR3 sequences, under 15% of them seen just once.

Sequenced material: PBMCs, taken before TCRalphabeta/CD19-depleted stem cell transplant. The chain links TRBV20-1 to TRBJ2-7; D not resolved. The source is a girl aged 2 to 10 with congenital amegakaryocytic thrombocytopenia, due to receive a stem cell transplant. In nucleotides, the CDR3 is TGCAGTGCTAACCCTTACGAGCAGTACTTC. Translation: CSANPYEQYF.